This T cell receptor (beta chain) was recovered during a study of shared clonotypes between healthy human individuals. Study observations and caveats: Limited genetic and exposure-history diversity came from having few donors. Only blood samples were collected, and tissue repertoires likely differ.

About this clone: Its antigen is not identified.

Genomic DNA of every subset was divided equally among multiple immunoSEQ plates. Profiling relied on immunoSEQ multiplex PCR, and the TCRdb table lists in-frame clones only, not all of them. Here the sample spans about 530,000 clones, 60% to 80% being singletons. V trimming: 10 bases; J trimming: 8 bases; junction bases outside the gene matches: 22. There are 16 residues in the CDR3. CDR1 is LNHDA and CDR2 is SQIVND in the germline V gene (reference sequence). Sequenced sample: PBMCs. The sequence derives from a woman between 35 and 50 years old in good health. Some clones in this sample may be carry-over from other donors' samples. This chain joins TRBV19 and TRBJ1-2; 7 positions match TRBD1. The CDR3 DNA reads TGTGCCACCGAACCCCACGGGACAGTCAGGAAATCGGGCTACACCTTC. It specifies CATEPHGTVRKSGYTF.